The entry that follows covers one T cell receptor (beta chain) sequence. Its matching antigen is unknown. This sample was taken from a study of T cell repertoires in cytomegalovirus infection. Per the germline V gene, CDR1 is LNHDA and CDR2 is SQIVND (reference sequence). The CDR3 consists of 14 residues. V was shortened by 3 bases and J by 3 bases, with 12 bases between the two germline ends. TCRdb independently ran MiXCR on the reads; one entry per CDR3 protein. Here the sample spans about a million distinct CDR3 sequences, 31% being singletons. The TCR sequence derives from a human donor in good health (CMV status not recorded). Some clones in this sample may be carry-over from other donors' samples. The chain carries TRBV19 and TRBJ2-7; unclear D gene. This material consisted of cultured CD8+ T cells from PBMCs, taken from culture after CMV antigen stimulation. The CDR3 nucleotides read TGTGCCAGTAGTATCAAACTGGTAAGCTACGAGCAGTACTTC. This translates into CASSIKLVSYEQYF.